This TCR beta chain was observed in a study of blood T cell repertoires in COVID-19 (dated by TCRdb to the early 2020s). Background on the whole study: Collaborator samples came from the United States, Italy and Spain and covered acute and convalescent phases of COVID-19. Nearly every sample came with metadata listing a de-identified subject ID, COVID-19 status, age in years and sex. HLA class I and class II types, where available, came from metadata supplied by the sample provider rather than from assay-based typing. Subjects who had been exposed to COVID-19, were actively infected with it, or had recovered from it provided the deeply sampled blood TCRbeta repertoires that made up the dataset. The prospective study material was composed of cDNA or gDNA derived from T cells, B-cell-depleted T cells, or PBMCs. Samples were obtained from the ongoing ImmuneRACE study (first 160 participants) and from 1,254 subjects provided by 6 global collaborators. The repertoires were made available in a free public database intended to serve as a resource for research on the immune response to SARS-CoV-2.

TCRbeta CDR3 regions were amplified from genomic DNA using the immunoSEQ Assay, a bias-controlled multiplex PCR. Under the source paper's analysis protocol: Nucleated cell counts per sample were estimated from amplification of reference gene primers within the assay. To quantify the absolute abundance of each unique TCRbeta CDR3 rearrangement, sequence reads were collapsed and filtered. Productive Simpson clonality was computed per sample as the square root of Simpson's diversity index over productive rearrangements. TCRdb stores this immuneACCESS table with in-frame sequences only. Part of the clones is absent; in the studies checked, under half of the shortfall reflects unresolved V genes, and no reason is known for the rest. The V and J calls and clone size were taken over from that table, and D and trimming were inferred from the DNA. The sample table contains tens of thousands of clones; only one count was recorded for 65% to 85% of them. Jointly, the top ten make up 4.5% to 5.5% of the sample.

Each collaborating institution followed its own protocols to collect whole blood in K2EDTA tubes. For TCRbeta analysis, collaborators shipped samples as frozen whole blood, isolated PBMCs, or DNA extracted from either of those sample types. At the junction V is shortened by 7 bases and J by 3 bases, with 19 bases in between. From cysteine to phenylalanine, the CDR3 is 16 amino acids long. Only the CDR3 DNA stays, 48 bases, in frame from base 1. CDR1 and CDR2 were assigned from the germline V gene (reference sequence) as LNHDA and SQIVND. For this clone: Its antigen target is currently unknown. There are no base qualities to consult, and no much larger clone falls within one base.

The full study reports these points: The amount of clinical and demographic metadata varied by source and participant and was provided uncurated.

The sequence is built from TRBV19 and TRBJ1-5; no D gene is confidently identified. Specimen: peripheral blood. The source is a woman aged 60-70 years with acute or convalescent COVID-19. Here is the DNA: TGTGCCAGTACCCGAGCCGCGGGGAGCTTCAATCAGCCCCAGCATTTT. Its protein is CASTRAAGSFNQPQHF. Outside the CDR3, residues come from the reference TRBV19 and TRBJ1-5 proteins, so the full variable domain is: DGGITQSPKYLFRKEGQNVTLSCEQNLNHDAMYWYRQDPGQGLRLIYYSQIVNDFQKGDIAEGYSVSREKKESFPLTVTSAQKNPTAFYLCASTRAAGSFNQPQHFGDGTRLSIL.